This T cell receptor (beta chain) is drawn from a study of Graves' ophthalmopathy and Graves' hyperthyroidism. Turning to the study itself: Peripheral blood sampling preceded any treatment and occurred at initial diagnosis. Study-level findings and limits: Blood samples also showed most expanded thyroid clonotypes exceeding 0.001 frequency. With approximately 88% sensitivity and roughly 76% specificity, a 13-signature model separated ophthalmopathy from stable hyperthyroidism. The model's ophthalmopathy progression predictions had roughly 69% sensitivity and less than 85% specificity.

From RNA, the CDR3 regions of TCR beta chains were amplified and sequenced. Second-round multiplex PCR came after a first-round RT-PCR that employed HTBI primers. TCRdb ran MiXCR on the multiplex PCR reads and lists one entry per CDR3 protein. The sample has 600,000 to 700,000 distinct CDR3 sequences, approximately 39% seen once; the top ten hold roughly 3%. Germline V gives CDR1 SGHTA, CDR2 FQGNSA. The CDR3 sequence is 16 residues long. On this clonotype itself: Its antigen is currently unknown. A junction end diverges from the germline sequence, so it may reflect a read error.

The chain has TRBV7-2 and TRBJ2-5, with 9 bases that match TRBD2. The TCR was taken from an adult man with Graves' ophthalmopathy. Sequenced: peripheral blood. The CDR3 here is CASSQGASGKQETQYF. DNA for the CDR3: TGCGCCAGCAGCCAAGGGGCTAGCGGGAAGCAAGAGACCCAGTACTTC. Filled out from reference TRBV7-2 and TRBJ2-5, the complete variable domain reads GAGVSQSPSNKVTEKGKDVELRCDPISGHTALYWYRQSLGQGLEFLIYFQGNSAPDKSGLPSDRFSAERTGGSVSTLTIQRTQQEDSAVYLCASSQGASGKQETQYFGPGTRLLVL.